These 25 T cell receptor beta chains were all obtained from the same sample, sequenced in a study of regulatory T cells in long-lasting Graves disease. With iRepertoire HTBI primers and Arm-PCR of CDR3 regions, TCR beta libraries were built. One entry per CDR3 protein results from TCRdb running MiXCR on the multiplex PCR reads. Of about 470,000 distinct CDR3 sequences listed, 20% to 25% are singletons. Time point denoted: persistent/refractory GD, antithyroid drugs over 5 years with positive TRAb. PBMCs were the source of the RNA used for TCR sequencing. This specimen was peripheral blood mononuclear cells (PBMCs), taken when the disease was refractory, from a patient treated with antithyroid drugs. The source of these receptors is a female donor with Graves disease.

The CDR3 DNA sequence: TGTGCCTGGAGTGAAGACCCCACCGGGGAGCTGTTTTTT. Amino acid sequence: CAWSEDPTGELFF. The J gene is TRBJ2-2, the V gene TRBV7-9, with D hard to call. The CDR3 contains 13 residues. Trimming took 11 bases from V and 4 from J, leaving 14 bases between them. Per germline, CDR1 SEHNR and CDR2 FQNEAQ (reference sequence).

About this clonotype: It may be a read error: a sequence one base away is much more abundant. The chain joins TRBV6-1 to TRBJ2-7; D is undetermined. CDR1 and CDR2 (germline): MNHNS, SASEGT. The CDR3 is 13 residues long. CDR3 region: CASSEGLHYERYF. Written as DNA, the CDR3 is TGTGCCAGCAGTGAGGGGTTGCACTACGAGCGGTACTTC.

This clonotype was detected ten times or more. The chain links TRBV28 to TRBJ1-2, with 8 positions matching TRBD1. Germline values: CDR1 MDHEN, CDR2 SYDVKM. The J segment lost 7 bases and the V segment lost 6 bases, leaving 13 bases of the junction unmatched. The CDR3 totals 15 residues. The chain's CDR3 is CASRYSGQGRGGYTF. In DNA form, the CDR3 reads TGTGCCAGCAGATACTCCGGACAGGGTAGAGGTGGCTACACCTTC.

This clonotype was counted ten times or more. This sequence joins TRBV27 and TRBJ1-4, with 8 positions matching TRBD1. With 4 bases clipped from V and 7 bases from J, the junction kept 5 bases outside the gene matches. Germline V CDR1 and CDR2: MNHEY, SMNVEV (reference sequence). This CDR3 is built from 14 residues. The DNA for the CDR3 is TGTGCCAGCAGTTACCAGGGGGCCGGTGAAAAACTGTTTTTT. This sequence encodes CASSYQGAGEKLFF. The full variable domain, completed using reference TRBV27 and TRBJ1-4, is EAQVTQNPRYLITVTGKKLTVTCSQNMNHEYMSWYRQDPGLGLRQIYYSMNVEVTDKGDVPEGYKVSRKEKRNFPLILESPSPNQTSLYFCASSYQGAGEKLFFGSGTQLSVL.

This clonotype was seen at least ten times. The V call is TRBV2, the J call TRBJ2-7, with a tentative D call TRBD2 (6 bases). Between the trimmed V and J ends, which lost 3 bases and 5 bases, there was a span of 17 bases. CDR3 length: 15 amino acids. The V gene's germline CDR1 is SNHLY and CDR2 FYNNEI. CDR3 sequence reads: CASSDLSGVAHEQYF. The CDR3 bases are TGTGCCAGCAGTGATCTGTCGGGGGTGGCCCACGAGCAGTACTTC.

CDR3 in amino acids: CSAGVGGGGYTF. The CDR3 DNA follows: TGCAGTGCGGGGGTGGGGGGAGGCGGCTACACCTTC. This chain uses TRBV20-1 with TRBJ1-2; D possibly corresponds to TRBD1 (5 bases). V was trimmed by 6 bases and J by 8 bases, leaving 16 bases between them. CDR3 length: 12 residues. Germline CDR1 DFQATT, CDR2 SNEGSKA (reference sequence).

The rearrangement uses TRBV7-8 and TRBJ2-5, with D possibly TRBD1 on 6 matching bases. Between the trimmed V and J ends, which lost 5 bases and 4 bases, there was a span of 23 bases. Germline values: CDR1 SGHVS, CDR2 FQNEAQ. The CDR3 extends over 17 amino acids. DNA of the CDR3: TGTGCCAGCAGCATAGGGGGTAGGCAGACAACTGTAGAGACCCAGTACTTC. The encoded protein is CASSIGGRQTTVETQYF.

There are a few counts of this clonotype. Germline and junction disagree at one end, which may indicate a read error. The chain has TRBV6-2 or TRBV6-3 and TRBJ1-2; 8 bases match TRBD1. CDR1 and CDR2 (germline): MNHEY, SVGEGT. The CDR3 length is 15 residues. CDR3 nucleotide sequence: TGTGCCAGCAGTGACTCGCAGGGGGCCGGCTATGGCTACACCTTC. It yields the protein CASSDSQGAGYGYTF.

With regard to this clonotype: A read error may explain this, as a much larger clone is one base away. The chain combines TRBV28 with TRBJ2-2; weak D call: TRBD2 (6 bases). CDR1 MDHEN and CDR2 SYDVKM come from the germline V gene. V shed 6 bases and J shed 7 bases, with 12 bases lying between them. This CDR3 contains 13 residues. Here the CDR3 DNA reads TGTGCCAGCAGGAGGAGGCGGGGCGGGGAGCTGTTTTTT. Residues: CASRRRRGGELFF.

This clonotype was found a few times. The chain uses TRBV7-3 and TRBJ2-5; possibly TRBD1 for D (5 bases). The CDR3 consists of 15 residues. V lost 1 base to trimming and J lost 0 bases, with 9 bases between them. The V gene's germline CDR1 is SGHTA and CDR2 FQGTGA. CDR3 sequence: CASSLSSGYQETQYF. CDR3 DNA: TGTGCCAGCAGCTTAAGTTCAGGGTACCAAGAGACCCAGTACTTC.

This clonotype was counted between two and nine times. This sequence joins TRBV27 and TRBJ2-2, with 13 bases fitting TRBD2. This CDR3 spans 18 amino acids. CDR1 is MNHEY, CDR2 SMNVEV, per germline (reference sequence). V trimming: 4 bases; J trimming: 2 bases; junction bases outside the gene matches: 7. DNA for the CDR3: TGTGCCAGCAGTTCCGTAGGACTAGCGGGGGTCAACACCGGGGAGCTGTTTTTT. This gives the protein CASSSVGLAGVNTGELFF.

The chain is built from TRBV6-5 and TRBJ2-3; D could derive from TRBD1 or TRBD2 (6 bases each). The CDR3 is 15 residues long. V dropped 4 bases and J dropped 0 bases, with 11 bases sitting between them. Germline-derived CDR1 and CDR2 are MNHEY and SVGAGI. The CDR3 sequence is CASSLADRSTDTQYF. The CDR3 DNA reads TGTGCCAGCAGTTTAGCGGACAGAAGCACAGATACGCAGTATTTT.

This clonotype was found a few times. V gene TRBV29-1 combines with J gene TRBJ1-2; no reliable D call. The germline V gene encodes CDR1 SQVTM and CDR2 ANQGSEA. The V end lost 1 base, the J end lost 4 bases, and 13 bases lay between the germline ends. This CDR3 has 14 residues. This chain's CDR3 is CSVEVEGPGYGYTF. The CDR3 bases are TGCAGCGTTGAAGTCGAGGGTCCGGGCTATGGCTACACCTTC.

By its share, this clonotype is medium-sized. The chain has TRBV28 and TRBJ1-4; the D is unclear. The CDR3 consists of 13 residues. Germline V CDR1 and CDR2: MDHEN, SYDVKM. Trimming stripped 7 bases from V and 5 bases from J, with 11 bases between. Written as DNA, the CDR3 is TGTGCCAGCACCCGAGGGCAGAATGAAAAACTGTTTTTT. As protein: CASTRGQNEKLFF.

This sequence joins TRBV29-1 and TRBJ1-1; D gene unclear. The length of the CDR3 is 12 residues. Trimming took off 4 bases at V and 1 base at J, with 7 bases between the two ends. Germline CDR1 SQVTM, CDR2 ANQGSEA. The chain's CDR3 is CSVVRGNTEAFF. CDR3 nucleotides: TGCAGCGTTGTCCGGGGGAACACTGAAGCTTTCTTT.

This clonotype was recorded at least ten times. This chain uses TRBV28 with TRBJ2-7, with D possibly TRBD2 on 6 matching bases. V lost 3 bases to trimming and J lost 6 bases, with 12 bases between them. The CDR3 loop spans 13 amino acids. The germline V gene has CDR1 MDHEN and CDR2 SYDVKM. Here the CDR3 reads CASSFGGSGEQYF. CDR3 bases: TGTGCCAGCAGTTTTGGGGGGTCGGGCGAGCAGTACTTC.

Many counts were recorded for this clonotype. The CDR3 DNA follows: TGTGCCAGCAGTTTGGGACCGCGAAGGGGAGGCTACACCTTC. It translates to CASSLGPRRGGYTF. The chain has TRBV28 and TRBJ1-2; a possible D gene is TRBD1 (5 bases). Trimming stripped 3 bases from V and 8 bases from J, with 16 bases between. Germline V CDR1 and CDR2: MDHEN, SYDVKM. The CDR3 contains 14 residues.

The table lists this clonotype with many counts. The J gene is TRBJ1-1, the V gene TRBV2, with TRBD1 as a possible D gene (6 bases). CDR1 and CDR2 from the germline V gene are SNHLY and FYNNEI. V was pared by 6 bases and J by 6 bases, with 14 bases between. The CDR3 loop spans 13 amino acids. CDR3 residues: CASRPLGGPEAFF. The CDR3, as DNA: TGTGCCAGCAGGCCATTAGGGGGACCTGAAGCTTTCTTT. Supplemented by reference TRBV2 and TRBJ1-1, the full variable domain reads EPEVTQTPSHQVTQMGQEVILRCVPISNHLYFYWYRQILGQKVEFLVSFYNNEISEKSEIFDDQFSVERPDGSNFTLKIRSTKLEDSAMYFCASRPLGGPEAFFGQGTRLTVV.

This clonotype was seen many times. J is TRBJ1-1 and V is TRBV7-9, with 8 nucleotides matching TRBD1. CDR1 and CDR2 from the germline V gene are SEHNR and FQNEAQ (reference sequence). The CDR3 totals 15 residues. Trimming removed 2 bases from V and 2 bases from J; junction bases left unmatched: 4. Here the CDR3 reads CASSLSGQVNTEAFF. CDR3 sequence (DNA): TGTGCCAGCAGCTTATCGGGACAGGTAAACACTGAAGCTTTCTTT.

This clonotype was observed many times. The rearrangement uses TRBV20-1 and TRBJ2-5, with D uncertain. Germline V gene data show CDR1 as DFQATT and CDR2 as SNEGSKA (reference sequence). This CDR3 spans 13 amino acids. V gave up 3 bases and J gave up 0 bases, with 8 bases separating them. CDR3 loop: CSARVLYQETQYF. In DNA, the CDR3 is TGCAGTGCTAGGGTCTTGTACCAAGAGACCCAGTACTTC.

This clonotype was seen repeatedly, ten times or more. This CDR3 reads CASSVTGLGTYEQYF. DNA for the CDR3: TGTGCCAGCAGTGTAACGGGACTAGGGACCTACGAGCAGTACTTC. This sequence joins TRBV28 and TRBJ2-7; TRBD2 matches at 8 bases. The CDR3 covers 15 residues. Trimming at V came to 5 bases and at J to 2 bases, leaving 8 bases not matched to a gene. CDR1 is MDHEN and CDR2 is SYDVKM in the germline V gene.

The chain joins TRBV19 to TRBJ2-3; D unresolved. V lost 3 bases and J lost 2, with 9 bases in between. CDR1 is LNHDA, CDR2 SQIVND, per germline (reference sequence). The CDR3 has 14 residues. The CDR3 DNA reads TGTGCCAGTAGTATGAATCGGGCCACAGATACGCAGTATTTT. This gives the protein CASSMNRATDTQYF.

This rearrangement joins TRBV7-9 to TRBJ2-7, with D perhaps matching TRBD2 (5 bases). Germline values: CDR1 SEHNR, CDR2 FQNEAQ (reference sequence). Trimming left V 5 bases short and J 5 bases short, with 13 bases between. This CDR3 has 13 amino acids. Here the CDR3 reads CASSNGITNEQYF. The CDR3 DNA is TGTGCCAGCAGCAACGGGATAACAAACGAGCAGTACTTC.

CDR3 nucleotide sequence: TGCGCCAGCAGCTTGGAATGGGGCAACTCCTACGAGCAGTACTTC. This gives the protein CASSLEWGNSYEQYF. This sequence joins TRBV5-1 and TRBJ2-7, with TRBD1 as a possible D gene (5 bases). Germline lookup yields CDR1 SGHRS and CDR2 YFSETQ. CDR3 length: 15 amino acids. V lost 0 bases and J lost 0, with 10 bases in between.

The chain has TRBV20-1 and TRBJ2-5; no reliable D call. Germline V gives CDR1 DFQATT, CDR2 SNEGSKA (reference sequence). The CDR3 is 12 residues long. Trimming pared 2 bases from V and 5 bases from J, leaving 9 bases between. The CDR3 protein is CSARPPFETQYF. The CDR3 DNA follows: TGCAGTGCTAGACCCCCTTTCGAGACCCAGTACTTC.